The present T cell receptor beta chain was sequenced within a study of blood T cell repertoires in COVID-19. Turning to the study itself: Acute-phase and convalescent COVID-19 samples originated in the United States, Italy and Spain. Sample material is recorded as cDNA or gDNA derived from T cells, B-cell-depleted T cells, or PBMCs.

The ends lost 4 bases at V and 5 bases at J; junction bases unmatched: 10. Looked up from germline, CDR1 is MNHEY and CDR2 is SMNVEV (reference sequence). The CDR3 consists of 15 residues. Sequencing used immunoSEQ multiplex PCR; TCRdb keeps in-frame clones, though not all of them. The sample lists under 350,000 clones, around four fifths occurring once. This chain links TRBV27 with TRBJ1-2; the match to TRBD1 covers 7 bases. This TCR was recovered from a man aged 55-75 years who had recovered from COVID-19. Sequences were obtained from peripheral blood. The CDR3 DNA sequence: TGTGCCAGCAGTTCTAGGGACAGCCCTTCGTATGGCTACACCTTC. Translating gives CASSSRDSPSYGYTF.